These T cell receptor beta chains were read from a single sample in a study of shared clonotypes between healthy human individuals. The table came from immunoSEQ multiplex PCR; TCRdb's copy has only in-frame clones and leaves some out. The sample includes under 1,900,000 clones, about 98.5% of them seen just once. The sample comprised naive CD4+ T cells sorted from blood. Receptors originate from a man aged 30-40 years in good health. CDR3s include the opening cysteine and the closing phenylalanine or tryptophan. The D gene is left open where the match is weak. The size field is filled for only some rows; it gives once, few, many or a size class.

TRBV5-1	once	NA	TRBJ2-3	CASSLVPADTQYF	TGCGCCAGCAGCTTGGTCCCAGCCGATACGCAGTATTTT
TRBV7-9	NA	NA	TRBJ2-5	CASSLNQVHQYF	TGTGCCAGCAGCTTAAATCAGGTCCACCAGTACTTC
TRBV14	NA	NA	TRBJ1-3	CASSNQTKFGNTIYF	TGTGCCAGCAGCAACCAGACCAAATTTGGAAACACCATATATTTT
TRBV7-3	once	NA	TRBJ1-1	CASSSRGNTEAFF	TGTGCCAGCAGCTCCCGGGGGAACACTGAAGCTTTCTTT
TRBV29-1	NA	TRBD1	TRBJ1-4	CSTTDRGDATNEKLFF	TGCAGCACCACGGACAGGGGTGATGCAACTAATGAAAAACTGTTTTTT
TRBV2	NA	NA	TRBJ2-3	CASSRDLLTDTQYF	TGTGCCAGCAGCCGGGATCTACTCACAGATACGCAGTATTTT
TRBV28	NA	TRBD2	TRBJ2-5	CASSLQTSGSETQYF	TGTGCCAGCAGCTTACAAACTAGCGGGTCCGAGACCCAGTACTTC
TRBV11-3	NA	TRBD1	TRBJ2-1	CASSPDTDREQFF	TGTGCCAGCAGCCCCGACACGGACAGGGAGCAGTTCTTC
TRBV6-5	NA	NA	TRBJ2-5	CASSYLRTQETQYF	TGTGCCAGCAGTTATTTGCGAACCCAAGAGACCCAGTACTTC
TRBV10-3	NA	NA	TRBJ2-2	CAISEEVTGELFF	TGTGCCATCAGTGAAGAGGTAACCGGGGAGCTGTTTTTT
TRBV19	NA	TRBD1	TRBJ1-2	CASSRPGQGTYGYTF	TGTGCCAGTAGCCGTCCGGGACAGGGGACCTATGGCTACACCTTC
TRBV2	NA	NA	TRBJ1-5	CASSGRGLGQPQHF	TGTGCCAGCAGTGGGAGGGGCCTCGGACAGCCCCAGCATTTT
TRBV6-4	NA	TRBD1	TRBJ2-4	CASSTRGYINYF	TGTGCCAGCAGCACCAGGGGGTACATAAATTACTTC
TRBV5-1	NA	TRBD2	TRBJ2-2	CASSLGGSNTGELFF	TGCGCCAGCAGCTTGGGCGGGAGCAACACCGGGGAGCTGTTTTTT
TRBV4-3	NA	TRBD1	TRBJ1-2	CASSQWDRGGYTF	TGCGCCAGCAGCCAGTGGGACAGGGGTGGCTACACCTTC
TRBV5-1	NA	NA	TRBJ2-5	CASSLARGARETQYF	TGCGCCAGCAGCTTGGCCCGGGGGGCGCGTGAGACCCAGTACTTC
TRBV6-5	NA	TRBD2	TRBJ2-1	CASSYPKGGRNEQFF	TGTGCCAGCAGTTACCCAAAGGGAGGGCGTAATGAGCAGTTCTTC
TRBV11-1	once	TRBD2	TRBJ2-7	CASSFGLAGVSYEQYF	TGTGCCAGCAGCTTCGGACTAGCGGGAGTGTCCTACGAGCAGTACTTC
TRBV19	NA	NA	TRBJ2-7	CASRRASSYEQYF	TGTGCCAGTAGGAGGGCCAGCTCCTACGAGCAGTACTTC
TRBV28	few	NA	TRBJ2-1	CASTSDPLDEQFF	TGTGCCAGCACATCGGACCCGCTCGATGAGCAGTTCTTC
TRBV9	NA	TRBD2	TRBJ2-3	CASSVVSPPSGSTDTQYF	TGTGCCAGCAGCGTAGTTTCCCCACCCAGCGGGAGTACAGATACGCAGTATTTT
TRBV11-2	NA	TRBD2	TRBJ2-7	CASRRTSATYEQYF	TGTGCCAGCAGGAGAACTAGCGCGACCTACGAGCAGTACTTC